Below, 18 T cell receptor beta chains from the same sample are listed, as sequenced in a study of PD-1 blockade in classical Hodgkin lymphoma. This table comes from immunoSEQ multiplex PCR, and its TCRdb copy is limited to in-frame clones, with some not included. This sample has 12,000 to 15,000 clones, with about 86% found just once. After autologous stem cell transplantation all patients relapsed, and prior brentuximab vedotin exposure differed between cohorts. The material was peripheral blood mononuclear cells (PBMCs), obtained at baseline. These receptors originate from a human donor with classical Hodgkin lymphoma.

This clone has more than one count but fewer than ten. CDR3 protein: CASSFVGATEAFF. In DNA, the CDR3 is TGTGCCAGCAGCTTTGTTGGGGCGACTGAAGCTTTCTTT. The V and J genes are TRBV7-9 and TRBJ1-1, with a weak D call TRBD1 (5 bases). This CDR3 region has 13 residues. Trimming took 3 bases from V and 5 from J, leaving 10 bases between them. Germline lookup yields CDR1 SEHNR and CDR2 FQNEAQ (reference sequence).

In this sample, this clone turned up a few times. The chain carries TRBV2 and TRBJ1-1; 10 nucleotides align to TRBD1. Germline V gene data show CDR1 as SNHLY and CDR2 as FYNNEI. There are 14 residues in the CDR3. V gave up 10 bases and J gave up 4 bases; unmatched junction bases: 9. The CDR3 sequence is CAIMTGGRGTEAFF. Written as DNA, the CDR3 is TGTGCCATAATGACAGGGGGCCGGGGCACTGAAGCTTTCTTT.

The chain is built from TRBV2 and TRBJ2-7; TRBD1 aligns across 8 bases. Germline V gene data show CDR1 as SNHLY and CDR2 as FYNNEI. There are 15 residues in the CDR3. The V segment lost 8 bases and the J segment 3 bases; nucleotides outside the gene matches: 12. CDR3 residues: CASWTGYKLSYEQYF. Written as DNA, the CDR3 is TGTGCCAGCTGGACAGGGTACAAGTTAAGCTACGAGCAGTACTTC.

V usage is TRBV19 and J usage is TRBJ1-2; 7 nucleotides align to TRBD1. Per the germline V gene, CDR1 is LNHDA and CDR2 is SQIVND (reference sequence). With 4 bases clipped from V and 7 bases from J, the junction kept 6 bases outside the gene matches. CDR3 length: 13 residues. CDR3 DNA sequence: TGTGCCAGTAGTAGAAGACAGGGCGGTGGCTACACCTTC. Residues: CASSRRQGGGYTF.

V gene TRBV28 combines with J gene TRBJ2-1; the D call may be TRBD1 or TRBD2 (7 bases each). V lost 7 bases, J lost 3 bases, and 25 bases lay in between. CDR1 and CDR2 from the germline V gene are MDHEN and SYDVKM. The CDR3 runs 18 residues. This chain's CDR3 is CASTPTGGGTANYNEQFF. The CDR3 nucleotides are TGTGCCAGCACCCCCACGGGGGGCGGGACAGCTAACTACAATGAGCAGTTCTTC.

This chain links TRBV2 with TRBJ1-5, with D possibly TRBD1 on 6 matching bases. V dropped 6 bases and J dropped 4 bases, with 10 bases sitting between them. The CDR3 covers 13 residues. Germline lookup yields CDR1 SNHLY and CDR2 FYNNEI. Here the CDR3 reads CASRWDINQPQHF. The CDR3 region has the DNA TGTGCCAGCAGATGGGACATAAATCAGCCCCAGCATTTT.

This chain links TRBV4-3 with TRBJ1-6, with unresolved D. CDR1 and CDR2 (germline): LGHNA, YSLEER. Trimming shortened V by 1 base and J by 12 bases, and 16 bases separated the two germline ends. This CDR3 is built from 15 residues. The CDR3 sequence: CASSQVSGDPRPLHF. The CDR3 bases are TGCGCCAGCAGCCAAGTGAGTGGCGATCCTCGACCCCTCCACTTT.

V gene TRBV9 combines with J gene TRBJ2-3; TRBD2 agrees at 7 bases. This CDR3 is built from 18 residues. Germline V lookup: CDR1 SGDLS, CDR2 YYNGEE. With V trimmed by 0 bases and J by 0 bases, 10 bases remained unmatched. DNA of the CDR3: TGTGCCAGCAGCGTAGCAGAAGGACTAGTGCCTAGCACAGATACGCAGTATTTT. It specifies CASSVAEGLVPSTDTQYF.

The J gene is TRBJ1-4, the V gene TRBV5-8, with D perhaps TRBD1 (6 bases). Trimming removed 0 bases at V and 8 bases at J, with 14 bases between. CDR1 is SGHTS, CDR2 YDEGEE, per germline. The CDR3 length is 15 residues. The CDR3 DNA follows: TGTGCCAGCAGCTTGGCAGCCAGGGGAGACGAAAAACTGTTTTTT. This translates into CASSLAARGDEKLFF.

V usage is TRBV5-4 and J usage is TRBJ1-2; weak D call: TRBD1 (5 bases). The CDR3 covers 16 residues. Germline V CDR1 and CDR2: SGHNT, YYREEE (reference sequence). V was cut by 3 bases and J by 4 bases, with 19 bases left in between. The CDR3, as DNA: TGTGCCAGCAGCTCCCGGGGAGGGAGGGGAATCTATGGCTACACCTTC. It specifies CASSSRGGRGIYGYTF. Filled out from reference TRBV5-4 and TRBJ1-2, the complete variable domain reads ETGVTQSPTHLIKTRGQQVTLRCSSQSGHNTVSWYQQALGQGPQFIFQYYREEENGRGNFPPRFSGLQFPNYSSELNVNALELDDSALYLCASSSRGGRGIYGYTFGSGTRLTVV.

The chain carries TRBV13 and TRBJ1-1; 9 bases match TRBD1. Per the germline V gene, CDR1 is PRHDT and CDR2 is FYEKMQ (reference sequence). This CDR3 comprises 15 residues. Trimming removed 5 bases from V and 4 bases from J; junction bases left unmatched: 8. CDR3 protein: CASSPNRGRGTEAFF. CDR3 nucleotide sequence: TGTGCCAGCAGCCCCAACAGGGGGCGGGGCACTGAAGCTTTCTTT.

This chain uses TRBV19 with TRBJ2-7, with 10 bases fitting TRBD1. CDR3 length equals 15 residues. Trimming removed 1 base from V and 6 bases from J; junction bases left unmatched: 6. Germline V gives CDR1 LNHDA, CDR2 SQIVND (reference sequence). CDR3 DNA sequence: TGTGCCAGTAGTATAGGTTGGGGACAGGGGTTCGAGCAGTACTTC. This codes for CASSIGWGQGFEQYF.

The V call is TRBV19, the J call TRBJ1-1, with 8 nucleotides matching TRBD1. CDR1 is LNHDA and CDR2 is SQIVND in the germline V gene (reference sequence). Losses at the gene ends were 10 bases for V and 0 bases for J; bases not matched to a gene: 7. The CDR3 contains 14 residues. The CDR3 DNA reads as TGTGCCACCAGGGGGCCAACCATGAACACTGAAGCTTTCTTT. It is translated as CATRGPTMNTEAFF. The full variable domain, rest sourced from reference TRBV19 and TRBJ1-1, is DGGITQSPKYLFRKEGQNVTLSCEQNLNHDAMYWYRQDPGQGLRLIYYSQIVNDFQKGDIAEGYSVSREKKESFPLTVTSAQKNPTAFYLCATRGPTMNTEAFFGQGTRLTVV.

The V gene is TRBV7-8, the J gene TRBJ2-2; D is undetermined. The CDR3 consists of 15 residues. CDR1 and CDR2 (germline): SGHVS, FQNEAQ. V dropped 6 bases and J dropped 0 bases, with 11 bases sitting between them. The CDR3 region is CASRTDRTNTGELFF. CDR3 nucleotides: TGTGCCAGCAGAACGGACCGGACGAACACCGGGGAGCTGTTTTTT.

This clone is judged medium-sized (0.01 to 0.1%). This chain links TRBV7-2 with TRBJ2-3; D not certain. Germline V gene sequence: CDR1 SGHTA, CDR2 FQGNSA. The CDR3 spans 12 residues. V lost 6 bases to trimming and J lost 6 bases, with 10 bases between them. The CDR3 spells CASSFTEDTQYF. The CDR3 DNA reads TGTGCCAGCAGTTTTACCGAGGATACGCAGTATTTT.

This clone appeared a single time. The J gene is TRBJ2-3, the V gene TRBV6-1; D remains unclear. In germline, CDR1 is MNHNS, CDR2 SASEGT. The CDR3 is 15 amino acids. Trimming took off 0 bases at V and 6 bases at J, with 13 bases between the two ends. The CDR3 bases are TGTGCCAGCAGTGAAGCGCTATTAAGCTGGGATACGCAGTATTTT. As protein: CASSEALLSWDTQYF.

This chain links TRBV4-1 with TRBJ2-1, with 10 bases identical to TRBD2. Looked up from germline, CDR1 is MGHRA and CDR2 is YSYEKL. The CDR3 covers 16 residues. The V segment lost 4 bases and the J segment 6 bases; nucleotides outside the gene matches: 9. CDR3 protein: CASSPHLAGGFNEQFF. The CDR3 region has the DNA TGCGCCAGCAGCCCCCACTTAGCGGGAGGTTTCAATGAGCAGTTCTTC.

Comment on this clone: Compared with germline, one end of the junction differs, possibly owing to a read error. The chain employs TRBV28 and TRBJ1-5, with 11 bases that match TRBD1. CDR1 MDHEN and CDR2 SYDVKM come from the germline V gene. This CDR3 has 17 amino acids. CDR3 coding DNA: TGTGCCAGCAAGGGGACAGGGGGGGGTCTAGGCAATCAGCCCCAGCAGTTT. The encoded protein is CASKGTGGGLGNQPQQF.